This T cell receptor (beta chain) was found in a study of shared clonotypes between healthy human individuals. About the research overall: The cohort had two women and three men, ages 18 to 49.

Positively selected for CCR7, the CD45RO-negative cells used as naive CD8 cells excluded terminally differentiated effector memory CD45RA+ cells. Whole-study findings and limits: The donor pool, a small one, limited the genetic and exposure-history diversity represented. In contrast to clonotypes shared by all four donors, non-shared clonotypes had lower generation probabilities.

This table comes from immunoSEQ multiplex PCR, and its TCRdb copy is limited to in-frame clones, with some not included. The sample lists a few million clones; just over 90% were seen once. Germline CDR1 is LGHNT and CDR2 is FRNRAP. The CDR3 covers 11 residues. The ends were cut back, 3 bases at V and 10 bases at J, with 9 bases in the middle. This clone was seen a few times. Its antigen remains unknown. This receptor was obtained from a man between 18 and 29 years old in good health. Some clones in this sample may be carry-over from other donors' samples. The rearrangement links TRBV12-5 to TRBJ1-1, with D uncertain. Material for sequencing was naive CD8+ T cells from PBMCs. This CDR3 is CASGFNSRAFF. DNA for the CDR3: TGTGCTAGTGGTTTCAACTCGCGAGCTTTCTTT.